One sample yielded the 17 T cell receptor beta chains listed below, sequenced in a study of T cell responses to AZD1222 COVID-19 vaccine. Sequencing was performed with immunoSEQ multiplex PCR; in TCRdb, only in-frame clones are kept and a portion is missing. The sample lists around 99,000 clones, about 90% occurring once. The input for sequencing was peripheral blood, taken on day 0 of AZD1222 vaccination. Receptors were obtained from an adult in good health.

The genes are TRBV4-2 and TRBJ2-7; no clear D. The ends were cut back, 0 bases at V and 4 bases at J, with 10 bases in the middle. The germline V gene has CDR1 LGHNA and CDR2 YNFKEQ. The CDR3 sequence is 14 residues long. The CDR3 nucleotides read TGTGCCAGCAGCCAAGATTTGACGTTTTACGAGCAGTACTTC. Translating gives CASSQDLTFYEQYF.

The chain recombines TRBV7-8 with TRBJ2-3; no firm D call. The CDR3 loop spans 17 amino acids. Germline V gene data show CDR1 as SGHVS and CDR2 as FQNEAQ. V dropped 1 base and J dropped 1 base, with 15 bases sitting between them. The CDR3 coding sequence is TGTGCCAGCAGCTTAGTTCGGACCACAATCCGCACAGATACGCAGTATTTT. This gives the protein CASSLVRTTIRTDTQYF. The variable domain in full, completed from reference TRBV7-8 and TRBJ2-3, reads GAGVSQSPRYKVAKRGQDVALRCDPISGHVSLFWYQQALGQGPEFLTYFQNEAQLDKSGLPSDRFFAERPEGSVSTLKIQRTQQEDSAVYLCASSLVRTTIRTDTQYFGPGTRLTVL.

V and J are TRBV6-5 and TRBJ1-1; D unclear. The V end was cut by 6 bases, the J end by 3 bases, with 8 bases between. Germline V gives CDR1 MNHEY, CDR2 SVGAGI. The CDR3 has 12 amino acids. The CDR3 sequence: CASRKQYTEAFF. DNA for the CDR3: TGTGCCAGCAGAAAACAGTACACTGAAGCTTTCTTT.

The CDR3 bases are TGCGCCAGCAGCCAAGAATCGGGCATTAACGAAAAACTGTTTTTT. Amino acid sequence: CASSQESGINEKLFF. The chain joins TRBV4-1 to TRBJ1-4; D gene unclear. V was clipped by 0 bases and J by 8 bases, with 13 bases between them. CDR1 is MGHRA and CDR2 is YSYEKL in the germline V gene. CDR3 length: 15 amino acids.

V is TRBV14 and J is TRBJ1-5, with D uncertain. The germline V and J ends were trimmed by 0 bases and 3 bases, with 6 bases remaining between them. Germline V gives CDR1 SGHDN, CDR2 FVKESK. The CDR3 is 14 residues long. The CDR3 sequence: CASSQDTANQPQHF. The CDR3 nucleotides read TGTGCCAGCAGCCAAGACACTGCCAATCAGCCCCAGCATTTT.

The table lists this clone with a few counts. V usage is TRBV23-1 and J usage is TRBJ1-6, with a weak D call TRBD1 (5 bases). TRBV23-1 is an ORF for which the function is uncertain. The CDR3 has 18 residues. Trimming shortened V by 1 base and J by 8 bases, and 21 bases separated the two germline ends. The CDR3 is CASSQWGTTGTLDSPLHF. CDR3 nucleotides: TGCGCCAGCAGTCAATGGGGCACAACCGGGACTCTTGATTCACCCCTCCACTTT.

V and J are TRBV5-1 and TRBJ1-5; D not resolved. Germline V lookup: CDR1 SGHRS, CDR2 YFSETQ. CDR3 length: 13 amino acids. V was trimmed by 0 bases and J by 7 bases, leaving 8 bases between them. The chain's CDR3 is CASSLGPGQPQHF. The CDR3 DNA reads TGCGCCAGCAGCTTGGGTCCAGGACAGCCCCAGCATTTT.

CDR3 bases: TGTGCCAGCAGCCTTTCGACGGGCCTGGTCACAGATACGCAGTATTTT. It translates to CASSLSTGLVTDTQYF. The gene calls are TRBV11-2 and TRBJ2-3, with D hard to call. CDR3 length: 16 amino acids. V dropped 5 bases and J dropped 2 bases, with 17 bases sitting between them. Germline V lookup: CDR1 SGHAT, CDR2 FQNNGV.

The J gene is TRBJ1-1, the V gene TRBV7-3, with a weak D call TRBD1 (5 bases). Germline lookup yields CDR1 SGHTA and CDR2 FQGTGA. The ends were cut back, 3 bases at V and 1 base at J, with 6 bases in the middle. The CDR3 has 13 amino acids. CDR3 loop: CASSFGGNTEAFF. The CDR3 nucleotides read TGTGCCAGCAGCTTCGGGGGGAACACTGAAGCTTTCTTT. The full variable domain, with the rest looked up from reference TRBV7-3 and TRBJ1-1, is GAGVSQTPSNKVTEKGKYVELRCDPISGHTALYWYRQSLGQGPEFLIYFQGTGAADDSGLPNDRFFAVRPEGSVSTLKIQRTERGDSAVYLCASSFGGNTEAFFGQGTRLTVV.

J is TRBJ1-2 and V is TRBV27; maybe TRBD1 (6 bases). Germline-derived CDR1 and CDR2 are MNHEY and SMNVEV (reference sequence). The CDR3 contains 15 residues. V was clipped by 6 bases and J by 4 bases, with 18 bases between them. This chain's CDR3 is CASRGRVQGFYGYTF. CDR3 nucleotide sequence: TGTGCCAGCAGGGGGCGGGTACAGGGATTCTATGGCTACACCTTC.

This chain links TRBV3-1 (or the pseudogene TRBV3-2) with TRBJ1-2, with 7 bases aligning to TRBD1. From germline, CDR1 is LGHDT and CDR2 YNNKEL (reference sequence). CDR3 length: 18 residues. The V gene end was trimmed by 4 bases and the J gene end by 4 bases; junction bases not matched to a gene: 18. The CDR3 reads CASSRLIGTALGSYGYTF. The CDR3 DNA follows: TGTGCCAGCAGCCGACTCATCGGGACAGCCTTAGGGAGCTATGGCTACACCTTC.

The chain has TRBV5-5 and TRBJ1-1, with a possible D match to TRBD1 (5 bases). The V gene's germline CDR1 is SGHKS and CDR2 YYEKEE (reference sequence). Between the trimmed V and J ends, which lost 0 bases and 8 bases, there was a span of 17 bases. The CDR3 has 15 residues. The CDR3 protein is CASSLVGRGLNEAFF. The CDR3 nucleotides read TGTGCCAGCAGCTTGGTTGGTAGGGGTCTTAACGAAGCTTTCTTT.

Points on this clone: The sample contains more than one DNA sequence encoding this CDR3. The chain combines TRBV14 with TRBJ1-4; 10 bases match TRBD1. Germline CDR1 is SGHDN and CDR2 is FVKESK. The J segment lost 7 bases and the V segment lost 4 bases, leaving 3 bases of the junction unmatched. This CDR3 is 14 amino acids long. CDR3 bases: TGTGCCAGCAGCCCACGGACAGGGGGTGAAAAACTGTTTTTT. Its protein is CASSPRTGGEKLFF.

The sample holds one count of this clone. J is TRBJ1-1 and V is TRBV10-3; 8 bases match TRBD1. This CDR3 is 16 amino acids long. J lost 0 bases, V lost 3 bases, and 6 bases had no gene match. The germline CDR1 and CDR2 sequences are ENHRY and SYGVKD. The CDR3 loop is CAISDGDRNMNTEAFF. CDR3 nucleotides: TGTGCCATCAGTGATGGGGACAGGAACATGAACACTGAAGCTTTCTTT.

The CDR3 DNA sequence: TGTGCCAGCAGCCGGGACAGGGGTTCCACCGAGGCCGGGGAGCTGTTTTTT. This encodes CASSRDRGSTEAGELFF. The genes are TRBV13 and TRBJ2-2; 10 nucleotides agree with TRBD1. CDR1 and CDR2 from the germline V gene are PRHDT and FYEKMQ (reference sequence). The J segment lost 6 bases and the V segment lost 5 bases, leaving 12 bases of the junction unmatched. The CDR3 consists of 17 residues.

The V gene is TRBV4-3, the J gene TRBJ2-3; D possibly matches TRBD1 or TRBD2 (7 bases each). Germline CDR1 and CDR2: LGHNA and YSLEER. V was clipped by 0 bases and J by 3 bases, with 28 bases between them. The CDR3 length is 21 residues. CDR3 loop: CASSQDLLSAGGGSRTDTQYF. The CDR3 DNA reads as TGCGCCAGCAGCCAAGACCTACTCTCGGCAGGGGGGGGCAGTAGGACAGATACGCAGTATTTT.

This clone was seen once. This chain connects TRBV5-5 to TRBJ2-3; 7 bases line up with TRBD2. Germline assignment: CDR1 SGHKS and CDR2 YYEKEE (reference sequence). With V trimmed by 3 bases and J by 0 bases, 7 bases remained unmatched. This CDR3 contains 16 residues. The CDR3 is CASSSAGFPSTDTQYF. The CDR3 DNA reads TGTGCCAGCAGCTCAGCGGGGTTTCCTAGCACAGATACGCAGTATTTT.